These 23 T cell receptor beta chains originate from one sample sequenced in a study of vaccination and CD4 T cells after COVID-19. Their antigen targets remain unknown. The Oncomine TCR Beta short-read assay sequenced DNA from cultured CD4+ T cells. TCRdb re-called the PCR reads with MiXCR, one entry per CDR3 protein. The sample shows 20,000 to 25,000 distinct CDR3 sequences, 60% of them seen only once. Treatment defined: approximately nine-day PBMC culture with coronavirus spike peptide pools or control peptides (ViraFEST assay). Sequenced material: CD4+ T cells from blood, cultured in vitro, taken after SARS-CoV-2 vaccination. These receptors were collected from a human donor who received a COVID-19 vaccine.

The J gene is TRBJ2-1, the V gene TRBV19; D is possibly TRBD2 (6 bases). The V end was cut by 3 bases, the J end by 2 bases, with 14 bases between. This CDR3 has 16 amino acids. Per germline, CDR1 LNHDA and CDR2 SQIVND (reference sequence). As DNA, the CDR3 is TGTGCCAGTAGTATGGGGCCGGGACTCGCCTACAATGAGCAGTTCTTC. Its translation: CASSMGPGLAYNEQFF.

This clonotype occurred a few times. This rearrangement joins TRBV7-8 to TRBJ1-2, with TRBD1 matching 7 bases. V shed 1 base, J shed 5 bases, and the junction held 7 bases outside the gene matches. Germline V gives CDR1 SGHVS, CDR2 FQNEAQ. This CDR3 comprises 15 residues. The CDR3 nucleotides are TGTGCCAGCAGCTTAGGTTCCGGACAGGTGTATGGCTACACCTTC. This gives the protein CASSLGSGQVYGYTF.

In its sample, this clonotype was seen a few times. This chain joins TRBV25-1 and TRBJ2-1; possibly TRBD1 for D (5 bases). In germline, CDR1 is MGHDK, CDR2 SYGVNS. The CDR3 length is 15 residues. The V end lost 3 bases, the J end lost 3 bases, and 12 bases lay between the germline ends. CDR3 in amino acids: CASSEYDQGYNEQFF. CDR3 in DNA: TGTGCCAGCAGTGAGTACGATCAGGGCTACAATGAGCAGTTCTTC. Variable domain in full (rest from reference TRBV25-1 and TRBJ2-1): EADIYQTPRYLVIGTGKKITLECSQTMGHDKMYWYQQDPGMELHLIHYSYGVNSTEKGDLSSESTVSRIRTEHFPLTLESARPSHTSQYLCASSEYDQGYNEQFFGPGTRLTVL.

The chain uses TRBV10-3 and TRBJ1-3; D is unclear. Germline loops: CDR1 ENHRY, CDR2 SYGVKD. V was pared by 4 bases and J by 2 bases, with 6 bases between. The CDR3 is made up of 13 amino acids. As DNA, the CDR3 is TGTGCCATCAGTGGGACGGCTGGAAACACCATATATTTT. It specifies CAISGTAGNTIYF.

This clonotype occurred a few times. V and J are TRBV24-1 and TRBJ1-1; no firm D call. Germline V gene lookup returns CDR1 KGHDR and CDR2 SFDVKD. The germline V and J ends were trimmed by 6 bases and 7 bases, with 8 bases remaining between them. This CDR3 has 11 amino acids. CDR3 sequence (DNA): TGTGCCACCAGTCGAGGAATTGAAGCTTTCTTT. It is translated as CATSRGIEAFF.

The rearrangement joins TRBV7-3 to TRBJ2-4, with 8 bases fitting TRBD2. Germline-derived CDR1 and CDR2 are SGHTA and FQGTGA. This CDR3 contains 17 residues. V shed 2 bases and J 1 base; nucleotides not matched to a gene: 7. CDR3 bases: TGTGCCAGCAGCTTATCGGGGGGGGCTATTGCCAAAAACATTCAGTACTTC. It yields the protein CASSLSGGAIAKNIQYF.

This chain connects TRBV15 to TRBJ2-3; maybe TRBD2 (6 bases). V was shortened by 1 base and J by 0 bases, with 11 bases between the two germline ends. Germline values: CDR1 LNHNV, CDR2 YYDKDF (reference sequence). The CDR3 extends over 16 amino acids. The CDR3, as DNA: TGTGCCACCAGCAGAGGCCGGGGGTCTAGCACAGATACGCAGTATTTT. Translated: CATSRGRGSSTDTQYF.

This clonotype was seen more than once but under ten times. The V gene is TRBV5-4, the J gene TRBJ1-1, with D unresolved. The CDR3 spans 13 residues. Germline V gene lookup returns CDR1 SGHNT and CDR2 YYREEE (reference sequence). Trimming pared 2 bases from V and 5 bases from J, leaving 10 bases between. CDR3 coding DNA: TGTGCCAGCAGCTTCTTCGCGGGGACTGAAGCTTTCTTT. It encodes CASSFFAGTEAFF. Full variable domain (outside the CDR3, taken from reference TRBV5-4 and TRBJ1-1): ETGVTQSPTHLIKTRGQQVTLRCSSQSGHNTVSWYQQALGQGPQFIFQYYREEENGRGNFPPRFSGLQFPNYSSELNVNALELDDSALYLCASSFFAGTEAFFGQGTRLTVV.

V is TRBV11-3 and J is TRBJ1-2; 10 bases align to TRBD1. CDR1 is SGHNT, CDR2 YENEEA, per germline. This CDR3 has 17 residues. V lost 2 bases, J lost 8 bases, and 14 bases stayed unmatched. The CDR3 loop is CASSLPRTGGNLWGYTF. Here the CDR3 DNA reads TGTGCCAGCAGCTTACCCCGGACAGGGGGAAATCTATGGGGCTACACCTTC. The variable domain in full, completed from reference TRBV11-3 and TRBJ1-2, reads EAGVVQSPRYKIIEKKQPVAFWCNPISGHNTLYWYLQNLGQGPELLIRYENEEAVDDSQLPKDRFSAERLKGVDSTLKIQPAELGDSAVYLCASSLPRTGGNLWGYTFGSGTRLTVV.

V and J are TRBV30 and TRBJ1-5, with unresolved D. The CDR3 covers 13 residues. Deletions cut 1 base from V and 4 bases from J, with 8 bases between. Germline loops: CDR1 GTSNPN, CDR2 SVGIG (reference sequence). The CDR3 here is CAWSGQENQPQHF. The CDR3 DNA sequence: TGTGCCTGGAGTGGTCAGGAAAATCAGCCCCAGCATTTT.

This chain links TRBV6-5 with TRBJ1-6, with D unresolved. The V gene's germline CDR1 is MNHEY and CDR2 SVGAGI. Trimming left V 3 bases short and J 0 bases short, with 9 bases between. This CDR3 has 16 amino acids. The CDR3 DNA reads as TGTGCCAGCAGTTATTGGGGAGGCTCCTATAATTCACCCCTCCACTTT. This sequence encodes CASSYWGGSYNSPLHF.

The CDR3 DNA sequence: TGCGCCAGCAGCTTGCTTGGGCGAGCGGAAGGCTACACCTTC. It codes for CASSLLGRAEGYTF. This sequence joins TRBV5-1 and TRBJ1-2, with unresolved D. V was trimmed by 1 base and J by 8 bases, leaving 15 bases between them. The CDR3 has 14 amino acids. Germline V gives CDR1 SGHRS, CDR2 YFSETQ.

The chain combines TRBV5-4 with TRBJ1-1, with TRBD1 identical over 7 bases. Germline CDR1 SGHNT, CDR2 YYREEE (reference sequence). V lost 0 bases to trimming and J lost 5 bases; unmatched junction nucleotides: 1. This CDR3 contains 13 residues. DNA for the CDR3: TGTGCCAGCAGCTTGGAGACAGGGACTGAAGCTTTCTTT. This sequence encodes CASSLETGTEAFF.

This clonotype has only one observation. The chain links TRBV10-3 to TRBJ1-2, with 10 positions matching TRBD1. The germline V gene encodes CDR1 ENHRY and CDR2 SYGVKD. This CDR3 comprises 16 residues. The trim removed 5 bases at V and 4 bases at J, leaving 10 bases unmatched. CDR3 sequence reads: CAISNHRTGGFYGYTF. CDR3 coding DNA: TGTGCCATCAGTAACCACCGGACAGGGGGGTTCTATGGCTACACCTTC.

V and J are TRBV6-1 and TRBJ1-3, with D perhaps matching TRBD1 (6 bases). V lost 7 bases and J 0 bases, leaving 16 bases between the germline ends. Germline V gene sequence: CDR1 MNHNS, CDR2 SASEGT. The CDR3 has 16 residues. In DNA, the CDR3 is TGTGCCAGCACCCCCAGACAGGTCATCTCTGGAAACACCATATATTTT. Encoded protein: CASTPRQVISGNTIYF.

This clonotype has just a few counts. The chain has TRBV7-6 and TRBJ2-5, with 7 bases fitting TRBD1. The CDR3 totals 14 residues. V gave up 6 bases and J gave up 0 bases; unmatched junction bases: 4. CDR1 SGHVS and CDR2 FNYEAQ come from the germline V gene. The CDR3 region is CASSSDRDQETQYF. CDR3 bases: TGTGCCAGCAGTTCCGACAGGGACCAAGAGACCCAGTACTTC. Based on the CDR3 plus reference TRBV7-6 and TRBJ2-5, the full variable domain is GAGVSQSPRYKVTKRGQDVALRCDPISGHVSLYWYRQALGQGPEFLTYFNYEAQQDKSGLPNDRFSAERPEGSISTLTIQRTEQRDSAMYRCASSSDRDQETQYFGPGTRLLVL.

The chain uses TRBV7-9 and TRBJ2-5; 7 bases are shared with TRBD2. The CDR3 is made up of 18 amino acids. Germline assignment: CDR1 SEHNR and CDR2 FQNEAQ (reference sequence). The V gene end was trimmed by 1 base and the J gene end by 0 bases; junction bases not matched to a gene: 11. The CDR3 loop is CASSLVLGSGAHQETQYF. The CDR3 DNA follows: TGTGCCAGCAGCTTAGTACTAGGAAGCGGGGCCCACCAAGAGACCCAGTACTTC.

There are a few counts of this clonotype. The chain uses TRBV7-8 and TRBJ1-5, with D hard to call. Germline V gene lookup returns CDR1 SGHVS and CDR2 FQNEAQ. The CDR3 length is 13 residues. Trimming took off 6 bases at V and 10 bases at J, with 16 bases between the two ends. Here the CDR3 DNA reads TGTGCCAGCAGTGAACGGTCAATCAGCCCCCAGCATTTT. Its translation: CASSERSISPQHF. Full variable domain (outside the CDR3, taken from reference TRBV7-8 and TRBJ1-5): GAGVSQSPRYKVAKRGQDVALRCDPISGHVSLFWYQQALGQGPEFLTYFQNEAQLDKSGLPSDRFFAERPEGSVSTLKIQRTQQEDSAVYLCASSERSISPQHFGDGTRLSIL.

The gene calls are TRBV6-5 and TRBJ1-1; 7 positions agree with TRBD1. The CDR3 contains 14 residues. In germline, CDR1 is MNHEY, CDR2 SVGAGI. V lost 4 bases to trimming and J lost 1 base; unmatched junction nucleotides: 3. The CDR3 DNA sequence: TGTGCCAGCAGTTCGGACAGGAGGAACACTGAAGCTTTCTTT. Its protein product is CASSSDRRNTEAFF.

This chain uses TRBV7-2 with TRBJ2-5, with TRBD1 matching 9 bases. With V trimmed by 2 bases and J by 5 bases, 21 bases remained unmatched. The germline V gene encodes CDR1 SGHTA and CDR2 FQGNSA. The CDR3 is made up of 20 amino acids. CDR3 loop: CASSLSKTLGGTGWSETQYF. For the CDR3, the DNA is TGTGCCAGCAGCTTAAGTAAAACCCTAGGGGGGACAGGGTGGTCGGAGACCCAGTACTTC. The full variable domain, with the rest looked up from reference TRBV7-2 and TRBJ2-5, is GAGVSQSPSNKVTEKGKDVELRCDPISGHTALYWYRQSLGQGLEFLIYFQGNSAPDKSGLPSDRFSAERTGGSVSTLTIQRTQQEDSAVYLCASSLSKTLGGTGWSETQYFGPGTRLLVL.

The chain couples TRBV6-1 to TRBJ1-5; D remains unclear. The CDR3 covers 16 residues. CDR1 is MNHNS, CDR2 SASEGT, per germline. The ends were cut back, 7 bases at V and 0 bases at J, with 16 bases in the middle. CDR3 in DNA: TGTGCCAGCACTCCCCGTCGGTTGATTAGCAATCAGCCCCAGCATTTT. This gives the protein CASTPRRLISNQPQHF.

V usage is TRBV19 and J usage is TRBJ2-1, with a weak D call TRBD2 (5 bases). Trimming took 5 bases from V and 4 from J, leaving 15 bases between them. Germline loops: CDR1 LNHDA, CDR2 SQIVND (reference sequence). There are 15 residues in the CDR3. The CDR3 sequence is CASSRGGVLYNEQFF. Written as DNA, the CDR3 is TGTGCCAGTAGTCGGGGTGGAGTCCTTTACAATGAGCAGTTCTTC.

The DNA of the CDR3 is TGTGCCTGGAGTCTCCCGCCTAGCGGGGTTCCAGATACGCAGTATTTT. Its protein is CAWSLPPSGVPDTQYF. This rearrangement joins TRBV30 to TRBJ2-3; 9 positions agree with TRBD2. After removal of 2 bases from V and 4 bases from J, the junction contained 10 bases not matched to a gene. The CDR3 spans 16 residues. Per the germline V gene, CDR1 is GTSNPN and CDR2 is SVGIG (reference sequence).